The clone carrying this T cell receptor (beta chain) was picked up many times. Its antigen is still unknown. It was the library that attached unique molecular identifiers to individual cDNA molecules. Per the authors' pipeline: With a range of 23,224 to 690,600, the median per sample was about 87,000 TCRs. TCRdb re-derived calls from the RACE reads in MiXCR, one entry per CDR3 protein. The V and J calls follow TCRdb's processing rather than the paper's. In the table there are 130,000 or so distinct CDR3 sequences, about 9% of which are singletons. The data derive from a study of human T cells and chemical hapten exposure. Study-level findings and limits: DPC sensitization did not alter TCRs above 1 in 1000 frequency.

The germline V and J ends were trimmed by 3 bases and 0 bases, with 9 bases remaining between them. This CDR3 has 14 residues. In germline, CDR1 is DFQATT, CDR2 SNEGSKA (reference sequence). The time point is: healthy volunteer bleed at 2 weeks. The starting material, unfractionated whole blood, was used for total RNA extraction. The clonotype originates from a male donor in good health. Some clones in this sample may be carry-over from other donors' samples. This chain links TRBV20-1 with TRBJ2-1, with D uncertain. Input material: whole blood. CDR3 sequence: CSASPPSSYNEQFF. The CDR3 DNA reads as TGCAGTGCTAGTCCACCAAGCTCCTACAATGAGCAGTTCTTC.